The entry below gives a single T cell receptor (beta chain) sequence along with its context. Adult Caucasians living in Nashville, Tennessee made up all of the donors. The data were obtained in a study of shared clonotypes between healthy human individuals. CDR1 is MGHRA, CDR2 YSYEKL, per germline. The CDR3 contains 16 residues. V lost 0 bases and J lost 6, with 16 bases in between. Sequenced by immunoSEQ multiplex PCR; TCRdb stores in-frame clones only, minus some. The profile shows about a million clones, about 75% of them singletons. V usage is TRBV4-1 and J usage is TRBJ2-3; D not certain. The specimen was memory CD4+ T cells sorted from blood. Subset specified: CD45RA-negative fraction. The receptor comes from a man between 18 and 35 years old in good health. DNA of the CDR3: TGCGCCAGCAGCCAAGAAACGTATTACGAATCTGATACGCAGTATTTT. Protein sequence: CASSQETYYESDTQYF.